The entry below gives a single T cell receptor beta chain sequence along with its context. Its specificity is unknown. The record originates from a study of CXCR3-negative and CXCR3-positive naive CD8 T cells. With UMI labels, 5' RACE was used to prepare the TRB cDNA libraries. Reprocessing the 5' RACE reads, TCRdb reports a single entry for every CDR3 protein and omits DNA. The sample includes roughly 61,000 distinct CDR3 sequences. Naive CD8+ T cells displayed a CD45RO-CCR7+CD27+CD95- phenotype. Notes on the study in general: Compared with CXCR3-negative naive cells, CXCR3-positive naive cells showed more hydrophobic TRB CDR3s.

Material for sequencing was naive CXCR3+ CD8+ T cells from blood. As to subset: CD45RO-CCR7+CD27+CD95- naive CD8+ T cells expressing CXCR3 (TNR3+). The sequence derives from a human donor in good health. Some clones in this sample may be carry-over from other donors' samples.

The CDR3 loop reads CLTGGKNGYTF. The rearrangement joins TRBV20-1 to TRBJ1-2; the TRBD1 assignment by TCRdb is unverifiable without DNA. Germline V CDR1 and CDR2: DFQATT, SNEGSKA (reference sequence). CDR3 length: 11 amino acids.